The 24 T cell receptor beta chains reported below all come from one sample, sequenced in a study of sequential checkpoint blockade in melanoma. This table comes from immunoSEQ multiplex PCR, and its TCRdb copy is limited to in-frame clones, with some not included. This sample has some 10,000 clones, with roughly 72% found just once. As to treatment: randomized to nivolumab then ipilimumab (arm A) or the reverse (arm B). The specimen was CD8+ T cells sorted from blood (inferred from file names), collected from a patient given nivolumab and ipilimumab in sequence. These receptor sequences come from a human donor with melanoma.

CDR3 protein: CASSSPLAGVETQYF. CDR3 coding DNA: TGTGCCAGCAGCTCACCTCTAGCGGGAGTAGAGACCCAGTACTTC. This chain links TRBV7-9 with TRBJ2-5; 10 positions match TRBD2. With 4 bases clipped from V and 4 bases from J, the junction kept 6 bases outside the gene matches. Germline CDR1 and CDR2: SEHNR and FQNEAQ (reference sequence). CDR3 length equals 15 residues.

The chain employs TRBV27 and TRBJ2-7; 12 nucleotides agree with TRBD2. The CDR3 loop spans 16 amino acids. CDR1 and CDR2 (germline): MNHEY, SMNVEV (reference sequence). Losses at the gene ends were 2 bases for V and 6 bases for J; bases not matched to a gene: 8. CDR3 loop: CASSLGPSGGAREQYF. CDR3 coding DNA: TGTGCCAGCAGTTTAGGTCCTAGCGGGGGGGCCCGCGAGCAGTACTTC.

CDR3 amino acids: CASNRGGADTEAFF. DNA for the CDR3: TGTGCCAGCAACAGGGGGGGGGCGGACACTGAAGCTTTCTTT. The V gene is TRBV9, the J gene TRBJ1-1, with 8 bases that match TRBD1. The CDR3 runs to 14 residues. Germline assignment: CDR1 SGDLS and CDR2 YYNGEE. The ends lost 6 bases at V and 3 bases at J; junction bases unmatched: 7.

The rearrangement links TRBV27 to TRBJ2-1; TRBD2 matches 7 bases. This CDR3 has 15 amino acids. Trimming took 5 bases from V and 3 from J; bases not matched to a gene: 7. The germline CDR1 and CDR2 sequences are MNHEY and SMNVEV (reference sequence). CDR3 in amino acids: CASSRPGGLYNEQFF. In DNA, the CDR3 is TGTGCCAGCAGTCGTCCGGGAGGACTCTACAATGAGCAGTTCTTC.

The chain couples TRBV5-5 to TRBJ1-2; D ambiguous. The V end lost 1 base, the J end lost 4 bases, and 17 bases lay between the germline ends. The CDR3 runs 16 residues. Germline V gene data show CDR1 as SGHKS and CDR2 as YYEKEE (reference sequence). The CDR3 DNA reads as TGTGCCAGCAGCTTGTCAGATCTGGGCCAAAGCTATGGCTACACCTTC. It encodes CASSLSDLGQSYGYTF.

This sequence joins TRBV27 and TRBJ2-1; 7 nucleotides line up with TRBD1. The CDR3 is 15 residues long. The junction had 6 bases not matched to a gene; V was cut back by 2 bases and J by 5 bases. The V gene's germline CDR1 is MNHEY and CDR2 SMNVEV (reference sequence). CDR3 sequence: CASSLRGPMNNEQFF. DNA for the CDR3: TGTGCCAGCAGTTTAAGGGGGCCGATGAACAATGAGCAGTTCTTC.

The chain carries TRBV27 and TRBJ2-7, with TRBD1 as a possible D gene (6 bases). This CDR3 region has 14 residues. CDR1 is MNHEY and CDR2 is SMNVEV in the germline V gene (reference sequence). V dropped 3 bases and J dropped 2 bases, with 11 bases sitting between them. Written as DNA, the CDR3 is TGTGCCAGCAGTTTTATCAGGGGCCCCTACGAGCAGTACTTC. As protein: CASSFIRGPYEQYF.

This clone was counted a single time. The CDR3 protein is CSARVDYEQYF. The CDR3 nucleotides read TGCAGTGCTAGGGTAGACTACGAGCAGTACTTC. The chain has TRBV20-1 and TRBJ2-7; D call uncertain. CDR3 size: 11 residues. CDR1 DFQATT and CDR2 SNEGSKA come from the germline V gene (reference sequence). Trimming shortened V by 3 bases and J by 3 bases, and 6 bases separated the two germline ends.

This chain connects TRBV2 to TRBJ1-1; no firm D call. Germline V gives CDR1 SNHLY, CDR2 FYNNEI. With 1 base removed from V and 0 bases from J, the gap between germline ends came to 6 bases. The CDR3 is made up of 14 amino acids. The CDR3 DNA reads as TGTGCCAGCAGTGAAGACAGAATGAACACTGAAGCTTTCTTT. This codes for CASSEDRMNTEAFF. The variable domain in full, completed from reference TRBV2 and TRBJ1-1, reads EPEVTQTPSHQVTQMGQEVILRCVPISNHLYFYWYRQILGQKVEFLVSFYNNEISEKSEIFDDQFSVERPDGSNFTLKIRSTKLEDSAMYFCASSEDRMNTEAFFGQGTRLTVV.

This clone was observed a few times. This chain uses TRBV7-9 with TRBJ1-2; D is unclear. The V gene lost 0 bases and the J gene lost 6 bases, with 8 bases spanning the gap. The CDR3 is made up of 13 amino acids. Germline V gene sequence: CDR1 SEHNR, CDR2 FQNEAQ (reference sequence). CDR3 protein: CASSLAYGDGYTF. The CDR3 DNA sequence: TGTGCCAGCAGCTTAGCCTACGGAGATGGCTACACCTTC.

The chain combines TRBV12-5 with TRBJ1-2; D not certain. With 5 bases removed from V and 4 bases from J, the gap between germline ends came to 8 bases. The CDR3 spans 12 residues. Germline loops: CDR1 LGHNT, CDR2 FRNRAP. The CDR3 loop is CASGNLGYGYTF. The DNA for the CDR3 is TGTGCTAGTGGTAACCTAGGCTATGGCTACACCTTC.

This sequence joins TRBV7-9 and TRBJ2-7; D perhaps matches TRBD2 (6 bases). The CDR3 has 14 amino acids. Germline V gene data show CDR1 as SEHNR and CDR2 as FQNEAQ (reference sequence). V gave up 1 base and J gave up 6 bases, with 13 bases separating them. In DNA, the CDR3 is TGTGCCAGCAGCTTAGGGCGGGGAGGAGGCGAGCAGTACTTC. It yields the protein CASSLGRGGGEQYF.

The gene calls are TRBV5-1 and TRBJ2-7; 7 bases agree with TRBD1. Germline assignment: CDR1 SGHRS and CDR2 YFSETQ. Unmatched junction bases numbered 10, after V lost 1 base and J lost 3 bases. The CDR3 runs to 16 residues. CDR3 DNA: TGCGCCAGCAGCTTGTGGGGCCCCGGGACAGACTACGAGCAGTACTTC. It yields the protein CASSLWGPGTDYEQYF.

The chain has TRBV29-1 and TRBJ2-1; maybe TRBD2 (7 bases). The CDR3 is 17 amino acids. V shed 3 bases and J shed 0 bases, with 18 bases lying between them. Germline CDR1 SQVTM, CDR2 ANQGSEA. The CDR3 here is CSVDVVGGGYSYNEQFF. The CDR3 DNA reads TGCAGCGTTGATGTGGTCGGCGGGGGCTACTCCTACAATGAGCAGTTCTTC.

In its sample, this clone was seen a few times. The chain recombines TRBV5-1 with TRBJ2-5; 7 bases align to TRBD2. This CDR3 has 14 residues. V gave up 7 bases and J gave up 3 bases; unmatched junction bases: 9. Per the germline V gene, CDR1 is SGHRS and CDR2 is YFSETQ. In DNA form, the CDR3 reads TGCGCCAGCGCCCCCGTGGGGGGGAAAGAGACCCAGTACTTC. This sequence encodes CASAPVGGKETQYF.

This clone was seen only once. V usage is TRBV27 and J usage is TRBJ2-2; perhaps TRBD1 as D (5 bases). V lost 3 bases to trimming and J lost 4 bases, with 12 bases between them. Germline CDR1 is MNHEY and CDR2 is SMNVEV (reference sequence). This CDR3 is built from 15 residues. The CDR3 DNA sequence: TGTGCCAGCAGTTTCCTAGGGGAACGCACCGGGGAGCTGTTTTTT. Translated, it gives CASSFLGERTGELFF.

The chain is built from TRBV4-1 and TRBJ2-1; the match to TRBD2 covers 8 bases. The germline V gene has CDR1 MGHRA and CDR2 YSYEKL. CDR3 length: 12 amino acids. The trim removed 8 bases at V and 9 bases at J, leaving 6 bases unmatched. CDR3 protein: CASEAGGREQFF. The DNA of the CDR3 is TGCGCCAGCGAGGCGGGGGGTCGTGAGCAGTTCTTC.

The chain couples TRBV27 to TRBJ2-1; TRBD2 is a possible D gene (6 bases). Trimming removed 4 bases from V and 7 bases from J, with 11 bases in between. Germline V lookup: CDR1 MNHEY, CDR2 SMNVEV (reference sequence). The CDR3 spans 13 residues. CDR3 nucleotides: TGTGCCAGCAGTTACCTAGCGACTAATGAGCAGTTCTTC. As protein: CASSYLATNEQFF.

The V gene is TRBV7-9, the J gene TRBJ2-7, with 10 bases fitting TRBD1. Germline V lookup: CDR1 SEHNR, CDR2 FQNEAQ (reference sequence). The CDR3 is 15 residues long. The V segment lost 5 bases and the J segment 4 bases; nucleotides outside the gene matches: 8. This CDR3 is CASSGPGQGNYEQYF. The DNA for the CDR3 is TGTGCCAGCAGCGGTCCGGGACAGGGGAATTACGAGCAGTACTTC. The whole variable domain, remainder taken from reference TRBV7-9 and TRBJ2-7, is DTGVSQNPRHKITKRGQNVTFRCDPISEHNRLYWYRQTLGQGPEFLTYFQNEAQLEKSRLLSDRFSAERPKGSFSTLEIQRTEQGDSAMYLCASSGPGQGNYEQYFGPGTRLTVT.

This clone was found a few times. The chain combines TRBV6-5 with TRBJ2-7; D gene unclear. Germline lookup yields CDR1 MNHEY and CDR2 SVGAGI. Trimming stripped 5 bases from V and 3 bases from J, with 8 bases between. The CDR3 has 12 amino acids. CDR3 sequence (DNA): TGTGCCAGCAGTGAAGCCGGCTACGAGCAGTACTTC. It translates to CASSEAGYEQYF.

This chain connects TRBV25-1 to TRBJ2-7; possible D gene TRBD2, 5 bases. The germline CDR1 and CDR2 sequences are MGHDK and SYGVNS. Trimming stripped 1 base from V and 6 bases from J, with 16 bases between. The CDR3 contains 15 residues. The CDR3 sequence is CASSECLGSWCEQYF. Written as DNA, the CDR3 is TGTGCCAGCAGTGAATGTCTTGGGAGTTGGTGCGAGCAGTACTTC.

The V and J genes are TRBV10-2 and TRBJ2-7; 12 bases match TRBD1. This CDR3 contains 16 residues. Germline assignment: CDR1 WSHSY and CDR2 SAAADI. V was pared by 0 bases and J by 7 bases, with 7 bases of the junction left unmatched. The CDR3 DNA follows: TGCGCCAGCAGTGAGTCGAAGGGACAGGGGGCTGGTGAGCAGTACTTC. Its protein product is CASSESKGQGAGEQYF.

The chain couples TRBV7-2 to TRBJ2-3; 9 bases map to TRBD2. The V and J ends lost 5 bases and 6 bases, in that order; junction bases with no gene match: 9. Germline CDR1 is SGHTA and CDR2 is FQGNSA. This CDR3 is built from 15 residues. The CDR3 sequence is CASSATSGPSDTQYF. In DNA form, the CDR3 reads TGTGCCAGCAGCGCGACTAGCGGTCCTAGTGATACGCAGTATTTT.

The chain carries TRBV4-1 and TRBJ2-1; 10 bases match TRBD1. Germline CDR1 MGHRA, CDR2 YSYEKL. CDR3 length: 13 residues. Unmatched junction bases numbered 7, after V lost 10 bases and J lost 7 bases. CDR3 sequence reads: CATAGQGFNEQFF. The CDR3 nucleotides are TGCGCCACCGCGGGACAGGGGTTTAATGAGCAGTTCTTC.